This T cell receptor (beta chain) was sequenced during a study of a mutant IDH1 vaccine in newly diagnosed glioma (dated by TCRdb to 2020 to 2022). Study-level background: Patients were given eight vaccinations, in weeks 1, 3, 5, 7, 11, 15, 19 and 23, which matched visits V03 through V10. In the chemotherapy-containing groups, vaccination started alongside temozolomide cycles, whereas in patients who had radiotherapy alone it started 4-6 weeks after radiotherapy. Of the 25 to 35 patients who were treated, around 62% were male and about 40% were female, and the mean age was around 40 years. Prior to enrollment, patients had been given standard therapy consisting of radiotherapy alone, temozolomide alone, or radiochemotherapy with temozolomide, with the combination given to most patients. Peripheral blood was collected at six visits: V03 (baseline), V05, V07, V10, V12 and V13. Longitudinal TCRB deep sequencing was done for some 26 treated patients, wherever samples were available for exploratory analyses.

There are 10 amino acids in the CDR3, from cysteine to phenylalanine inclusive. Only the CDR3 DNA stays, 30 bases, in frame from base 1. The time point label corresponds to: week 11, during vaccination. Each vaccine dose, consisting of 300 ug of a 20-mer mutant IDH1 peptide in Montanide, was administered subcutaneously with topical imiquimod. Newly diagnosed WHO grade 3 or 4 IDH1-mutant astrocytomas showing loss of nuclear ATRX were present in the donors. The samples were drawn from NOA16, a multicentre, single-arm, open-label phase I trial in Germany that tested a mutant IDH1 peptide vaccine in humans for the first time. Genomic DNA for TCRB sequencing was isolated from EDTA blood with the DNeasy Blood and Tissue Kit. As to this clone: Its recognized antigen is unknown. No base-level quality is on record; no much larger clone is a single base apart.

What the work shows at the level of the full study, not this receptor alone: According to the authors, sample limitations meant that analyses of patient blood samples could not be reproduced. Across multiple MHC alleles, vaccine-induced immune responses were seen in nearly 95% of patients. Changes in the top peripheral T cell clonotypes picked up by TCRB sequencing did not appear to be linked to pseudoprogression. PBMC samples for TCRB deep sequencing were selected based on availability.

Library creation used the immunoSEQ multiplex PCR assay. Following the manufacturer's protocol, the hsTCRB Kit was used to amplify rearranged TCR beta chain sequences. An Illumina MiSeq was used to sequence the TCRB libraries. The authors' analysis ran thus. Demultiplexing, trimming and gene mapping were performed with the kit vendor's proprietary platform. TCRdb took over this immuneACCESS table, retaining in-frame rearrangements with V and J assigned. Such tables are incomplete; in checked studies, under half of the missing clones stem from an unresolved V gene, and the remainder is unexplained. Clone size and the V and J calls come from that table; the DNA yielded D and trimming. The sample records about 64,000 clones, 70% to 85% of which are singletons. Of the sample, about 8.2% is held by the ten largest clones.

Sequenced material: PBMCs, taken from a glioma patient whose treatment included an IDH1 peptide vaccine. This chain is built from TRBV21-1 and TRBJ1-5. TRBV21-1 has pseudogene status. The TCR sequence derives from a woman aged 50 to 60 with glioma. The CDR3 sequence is CASSAVPQHF. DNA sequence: TGTGCCAGCAGCGCCGTCCCCCAGCATTTT.